The subject of this entry is one T cell receptor (beta chain). The sample originates from a study of blood T cell repertoires in COVID-19. Overall study context: The United States, Italy and Spain provided the acute and convalescent COVID-19 samples. T cells, B-cell-depleted T cells, or PBMCs provided the cDNA or gDNA that served as material.

The germline V and J ends were trimmed by 0 bases and 2 bases, with 15 bases remaining between them. The CDR3 is 17 residues long. From germline, CDR1 is MGHRA and CDR2 YSYEKL. Method: immunoSEQ multiplex PCR; TCRdb's copy keeps in-frame clones and lacks some. The sample yields approximately 300,000 clones, roughly nine tenths seen once. Sequenced material: peripheral blood. The receptor's source is a man between 18 and 29 years old with active or convalescent COVID-19. The chain recombines TRBV4-1 with TRBJ2-3, with a weak D call TRBD2 (6 bases). The CDR3 here is CASSQDPGLSLTDTQYF. DNA for the CDR3: TGCGCCAGCAGCCAAGATCCGGGACTCTCTCTCACAGATACGCAGTATTTT.